These T cell receptor beta chains were read from a single sample in a study of CD8 T cells in ankylosing spondylitis. TCRdb recomputed calls from the 5' RACE reads with MiXCR, one row per CDR3 protein. The table records about 36,000 distinct CDR3 sequences, around an eighth of them present only once. Input material: synovial fluid, either unsorted or a sorted T cell fraction (not recorded which). Source of these receptors: a male donor with ankylosing spondylitis. CDR3s include the opening cysteine and the closing phenylalanine or tryptophan. The D gene is left open where the match is weak. Size is omitted from some rows. Given values are once, few, many or a class for expanded clones.

d_gene	abundance	v_gene	j_gene	CDR3nt	CDR3aa
-	-	TRBV9	TRBJ1-2	TGTGCCAGCAGCCCTCGAGGGGGGTGGAAGAGCTACACCTTC	CASSPRGGWKSYTF
-	many	TRBV7-9	TRBJ1-5	TGTGCCAGCAGCTTAGAGGGGGGTGGTCAGCCCCAGCATTTT	CASSLEGGGQPQHF
-	-	TRBV7-9	TRBJ2-7	TGTGCCAGCAGCTTGGTAGGGAATCTCGACGAGCAGTACTTC	CASSLVGNLDEQYF
-	many	TRBV4-2	TRBJ1-6	TGTGCCAGCAGCCAAGACGGGGGAAGCAGGGATTCACCCCTCCACTTT	CASSQDGGSRDSPLHF
-	few	TRBV7-7	TRBJ2-1	TGTGCTAGCAGCCCCACACTCCTGGAGGCCCTCTACAATGAGCAGTTCTTC	CASSPTLLEALYNEQFF
-	many	TRBV5-6	TRBJ2-5	TGTGCCAGCAGCTTCCCCGGCGGGGCAACCATCGAGACCCAGTACTTC	CASSFPGGATIETQYF
-	many	TRBV12-3/TRBV12-4	TRBJ1-1	TGTGCCAGCAGTTTCCCCCAGGGTGAAGCTTTCTTT	CASSFPQGEAFF
-	-	TRBV5-1	TRBJ2-7	TGCGCCAGCAGCTCCTTTATATGTGCCCGTGAGCAGTACTTC	CASSSFICAREQYF
TRBD1	few	TRBV20-1	TRBJ1-2	TGCAGTGCTAGAGCCGTGGGGGGCCTGGGACAGACTTATGGCTACACCTTC	CSARAVGGLGQTYGYTF
-	many	TRBV2	TRBJ2-7	TGTGCCAGCAGGCCCGGCGAGCCCTACGAGCAGTACTTC	CASRPGEPYEQYF
-	-	TRBV28	TRBJ1-6	TGTGCCAGCAGTGAGTGGGCGAGCTCCTATAATTCACCCCTCCACTTT	CASSEWASSYNSPLHF
-	many	TRBV4-1	TRBJ1-5	TGCGCCAGCAGCCAAGTGCAGGCGTATAGCAATCAGCCCCAGCATTTT	CASSQVQAYSNQPQHF
-	-	TRBV5-1	TRBJ2-3	TGCGCCAGCAGCCCTACTAGTCCCACCGCCGATACGCAGTATTTT	CASSPTSPTADTQYF
TRBD1	-	TRBV28	TRBJ2-7	TGTGCCAGCAGTCATGACAGGGTCCTCGGCGAGCAGTACTTC	CASSHDRVLGEQYF
-	few	TRBV12-3/TRBV12-4	TRBJ1-1	TGTGCCAGCAGCCGAGAGCCCGGGACTGAAGCTTTCTTT	CASSREPGTEAFF
TRBD1	many	TRBV5-5	TRBJ2-1	TGTGCCAGCAGCTCTAACCCTGGACAGGTTGAGTTCTTC	CASSSNPGQVEFF
-	many	TRBV4-1	TRBJ2-1	TGCGCCAGCAGCCTCTATGTATCATACAATGAGCAGTTCTTC	CASSLYVSYNEQFF
-	-	TRBV12-3/TRBV12-4	TRBJ2-1	TGTGCCAGCAGTTTGGGGGCTGGAAATTCCTACAATGAGCAGTTCTTC	CASSLGAGNSYNEQFF
TRBD1	few	TRBV5-6	TRBJ2-3	TGTGCCAGCAGCTTCCGGGACAGGGTCAGTAATACGCAGTATTTT	CASSFRDRVSNTQYF
-	-	TRBV20-1	TRBJ2-7	TGCAGTGACAACAACTACGAGCAGTACTTC	CSDNNYEQYF
TRBD2	few	TRBV12-3/TRBV12-4	TRBJ2-5	TGTGCCAGCAGTCCCGGGACTAGCGTGAGAACAGAGACCCAGTACTTC	CASSPGTSVRTETQYF
-	few	TRBV20-1	TRBJ1-5	TGCAGTGCTAGAGATATCAGCAATCAGCCCCAGCATTTT	CSARDISNQPQHF
TRBD2	-	TRBV6-4	TRBJ2-3	TGTGCCAGCAGTGAGACTAGCGGATCAGCAGATACGCAGTATTTT	CASSETSGSADTQYF
-	-	TRBV6-5	TRBJ1-4	TGTGCCAGCAGTTACGGCAGACGGAATGAAAAACTGTTTTTT	CASSYGRRNEKLFF
TRBD1	-	TRBV5-6	TRBJ2-7	TGTGCCAGCAGCTTGTTTCCACAGGGGACCGAGCAGTACTTC	CASSLFPQGTEQYF
TRBD1	-	TRBV27	TRBJ1-1	TGTGCCACCAACCCCAGGGGGTACATCCGGGCTGAAGCTTTCTTT	CATNPRGYIRAEAFF
-	-	TRBV2	TRBJ2-7	TGTGCCAGCAGCACAAACCCGGACAGAAATTACTACGAGCAGTACTTC	CASSTNPDRNYYEQYF